The entry below gives a single T cell receptor (beta chain) sequence along with its context. Here immunoSEQ multiplex PCR was the method, and the copy in TCRdb shows in-frame clones only, minus some. In the table there are about 34,000 clones, 65% to 85% of which are singletons. The data belong to a study of radiation and T cells in renal cell carcinoma. Time point noted: blood 4 weeks post-SBRT, at nephrectomy. The treatment denotes: 15 Gy SBRT to primary tumor, nephrectomy 4 weeks later. This renal cell carcinoma was of the clear cell type. The sequence derives from a man in his sixties with renal cell carcinoma. Sequencing was performed on blood, taken from a patient whose treatment included radiotherapy and nephrectomy.

CDR3 residues: CASSQLEAGDAGELFF. The DNA of the CDR3 is TGCGCCAGCAGCCAATTGGAGGCGGGGGACGCCGGGGAGCTGTTTTTT. The chain combines TRBV4-1 with TRBJ2-2; 7 bases map to TRBD2. The CDR3 consists of 16 residues. With V trimmed by 2 bases and J by 6 bases, 9 bases remained unmatched. In germline, CDR1 is MGHRA, CDR2 YSYEKL.